Below, 26 T cell receptor beta chains from the same sample are listed, as sequenced in a study of molecular identifiers for immune sequencing clone quantification. TCRdb used MiXCR to reprocess the PCR reads, holding one entry per CDR3 protein. Of roughly 300,000 distinct CDR3 sequences listed, roughly a quarter were seen once; the top ten hold 0.74%. The material sequenced was naive CD8+ T cells from blood, with Jurkat cell RNA spiked in. The subset: FACS-sorted CD8+CD4-CCR7+CD45RA+ naive T cells. Every receptor here comes from a human donor in good health. Some libraries in this study had Jurkat cell RNA spiked in.

The V gene is TRBV2, the J gene TRBJ2-1; D gene ambiguous. CDR1 and CDR2 (germline): SNHLY, FYNNEI. Between the trimmed V and J ends, which lost 3 bases and 0 bases, there was a span of 9 bases. The CDR3 length is 15 residues. The CDR3 reads CASSDLDNSYNEQFF. The CDR3 nucleotides read TGTGCCAGCAGTGATCTCGATAACTCCTACAATGAGCAGTTCTTC.

This clonotype occurred a few times. The gene calls are TRBV12-3 or TRBV12-4 and TRBJ2-5; possibly TRBD2 for D (6 bases). The CDR3 spans 15 residues. Trimming removed 2 bases from V and 1 base from J, with 11 bases in between. CDR3 in DNA: TGTGCCAGCAGTTTACCATACGGGGGCCAAGAGACCCAGTACTTC. Protein: CASSLPYGGQETQYF.

This clonotype was observed at least ten times. The rearrangement links TRBV4-1 to TRBJ1-5; D is unresolved. This CDR3 is built from 15 residues. Germline lookup yields CDR1 MGHRA and CDR2 YSYEKL. V was pared by 5 bases and J by 1 base, with 12 bases between. The CDR3 sequence is CASSSNQGSNQPQHF. CDR3 in DNA: TGCGCCAGCAGCTCCAACCAAGGGAGCAATCAGCCCCAGCATTTT.

The table lists this clonotype with a few counts. This chain joins TRBV6-2 or TRBV6-3 and TRBJ1-1; D gene uncertain. The CDR3 loop spans 14 amino acids. V was trimmed by 10 bases and J by 1 base, leaving 16 bases between them. CDR1 is MNHEY, CDR2 SVGEGT, per germline. Here the CDR3 DNA reads TGTGCCACCTCCCGCGGATGGGAGAACACTGAAGCTTTCTTT. Encoded protein: CATSRGWENTEAFF.

This clonotype occurred many times. The chain joins TRBV28 to TRBJ1-5; no reliable D call. Per the germline V gene, CDR1 is MDHEN and CDR2 is SYDVKM. V gave up 4 bases and J gave up 0 bases, with 7 bases separating them. This CDR3 has 14 residues. The chain's CDR3 is CASSWRYSNQPQHF. CDR3 coding DNA: TGTGCCAGCAGTTGGAGATATAGCAATCAGCCCCAGCATTTT.

J is TRBJ2-2 and V is TRBV24-1; a weak D match, TRBD2 (5 bases). The germline gives CDR1 KGHDR, CDR2 SFDVKD. There are 14 residues in the CDR3. V shed 4 bases and J shed 3 bases, with 8 bases lying between them. DNA for the CDR3: TGTGCCACCAGTGAAACAGCGGACACCGGGGAGCTGTTTTTT. Its translation is CATSETADTGELFF.

This clonotype appeared many times. The rearrangement uses TRBV7-2 and TRBJ2-3; D is perhaps TRBD2 (5 bases). This CDR3 spans 17 amino acids. In germline, CDR1 is SGHTA, CDR2 FQGNSA. V was clipped by 5 bases and J by 2 bases, with 20 bases between them. The CDR3 region has the DNA TGTGCCAGCAGCCCAAAACTGGGGAGCGGTTACACAGATACGCAGTATTTT. Its protein is CASSPKLGSGYTDTQYF.

This clonotype was seen repeatedly, ten times or more. This rearrangement joins TRBV28 to TRBJ2-1, with 9 bases that match TRBD1. V lost 6 bases to trimming and J lost 9 bases; unmatched junction nucleotides: 6. Germline V gene lookup returns CDR1 MDHEN and CDR2 SYDVKM. CDR3 length equals 13 residues. CDR3 sequence reads: CASSRTGVAEQFF. For the CDR3, the DNA is TGTGCCAGCAGCAGGACAGGGGTTGCTGAGCAGTTCTTC.

The J gene is TRBJ1-2, the V gene TRBV29-1; D is possibly TRBD1 (5 bases). The CDR3 spans 12 residues. V was pared by 6 bases and J by 4 bases, with 12 bases between. Germline V gene sequence: CDR1 SQVTM, CDR2 ANQGSEA. The CDR3 region has the DNA TGCAGCGTAGACACAGGCTGCTATGGCTACACCTTC. It specifies CSVDTGCYGYTF. Using reference TRBV29-1 and TRBJ1-2 for the parts outside the CDR3, the full variable domain is SAVISQKPSRDICQRGTSLTIQCQVDSQVTMMFWYRQQPGQSLTLIATANQGSEATYESGFVIDKFPISRPNLTFSTLTVSNMSPEDSSIYLCSVDTGCYGYTFGSGTRLTVV.

Comment on this clonotype: The junction does not match germline at one end; this may be a read error. The gene calls are TRBV7-3 and TRBJ2-2; TRBD2 is a possible D gene (6 bases). CDR1 is SGHTA, CDR2 FQGTGA, per germline. There are 16 residues in the CDR3. The CDR3 loop is CASSPWGDMNTGGLFF. The DNA of the CDR3 is TGTGCCAGCAGTCCCTGGGGCGATATGAACACCGGGGGGCTGTTTTTT.

This clonotype was seen repeatedly, ten times or more. The chain has TRBV15 and TRBJ2-3; D unresolved. The germline V gene encodes CDR1 LNHNV and CDR2 YYDKDF (reference sequence). V was shortened by 8 bases and J by 3 bases, with 6 bases between the two germline ends. The CDR3 covers 11 residues. The CDR3 bases are TGTGCCACCGGAATGACAGATACGCAGTATTTT. Protein sequence: CATGMTDTQYF.

This clonotype occurred many times. This chain joins TRBV7-2 and TRBJ1-1; D is possibly TRBD1 (6 bases). Per the germline V gene, CDR1 is SGHTA and CDR2 is FQGNSA. V was shortened by 3 bases and J by 5 bases, with 10 bases between the two germline ends. The CDR3 is made up of 13 amino acids. The CDR3 reads CASSFLGATEAFF. The CDR3 nucleotides read TGTGCCAGCAGCTTTCTGGGGGCGACTGAAGCTTTCTTT.

This clonotype was found many times. This chain joins TRBV7-9 and TRBJ2-5; 9 nucleotides match TRBD2. With 1 base clipped from V and 2 bases from J, the junction kept 5 bases outside the gene matches. The germline V gene encodes CDR1 SEHNR and CDR2 FQNEAQ (reference sequence). This CDR3 has 16 amino acids. CDR3: CASSLGLAGPQETQYF. CDR3 DNA: TGTGCCAGCAGCTTAGGGCTAGCGGGACCTCAAGAGACCCAGTACTTC.

The J gene is TRBJ2-3, the V gene TRBV19, with 10 bases fitting TRBD2. The V and J ends lost 4 bases and 0 bases, in that order; junction bases with no gene match: 4. Germline V gene data show CDR1 as LNHDA and CDR2 as SQIVND (reference sequence). The length of the CDR3 is 16 residues. Here the CDR3 DNA reads TGTGCCAGTAGTACGCGGACTAGCGGTAGCACAGATACGCAGTATTTT. Amino acids: CASSTRTSGSTDTQYF.

This clonotype was counted a single time. The junction departs from the called germline gene at one end, perhaps through a read error. The chain employs TRBV13 and TRBJ1-1; TRBD1 is a possible D gene (5 bases). Germline V gives CDR1 PRHDT, CDR2 FYEKMQ (reference sequence). CDR3 size: 16 residues. Written as DNA, the CDR3 is TGTGCCAGCCGCTTATTCCGGGGGGGGGTTGACACTGAAGCTTTCTTT. Translation: CASRLFRGGVDTEAFF.

This clonotype was counted ten times or more. The V and J genes are TRBV2 and TRBJ2-7; 11 positions agree with TRBD1. The V segment lost 5 bases and the J segment 4 bases; nucleotides outside the gene matches: 7. This CDR3 is 15 amino acids long. CDR1 and CDR2 from the germline V gene are SNHLY and FYNNEI. The CDR3 DNA sequence: TGTGCCAGCAGTTACCCGGACAGGGGGCAGTACGAGCAGTACTTC. It is translated as CASSYPDRGQYEQYF.

The rearrangement uses TRBV12-3 or TRBV12-4 and TRBJ1-3, with D hard to call. Trimming took off 5 bases at V and 8 bases at J, with 19 bases between the two ends. The CDR3 sequence is 15 residues long. The CDR3 nucleotides are TGTGCCAGCAGTCCTGTTGACGGGAGCTCTGACACCATATATTTT. It codes for CASSPVDGSSDTIYF.

This clonotype was seen once. Compared with germline, one end of the junction differs, possibly owing to a read error. The V and J genes are TRBV3-1 and TRBJ2-7, with TRBD2 matching over 14 bases. CDR1 is LGHDT and CDR2 is YNNKEL in the germline V gene (reference sequence). The CDR3 is 15 amino acids. The CDR3 protein is CARSRLAGGPVEQYF. DNA of the CDR3: TGTGCCCGCAGTCGACTAGCGGGAGGGCCGGTCGAGCAGTACTTC.

This clonotype was picked up many times. This CDR3 reads CASSLEGGPTQYF. The CDR3 DNA reads as TGTGCCAGCAGTTTAGAGGGGGGCCCGACCCAGTACTTC. The chain has TRBV12-3 or TRBV12-4 and TRBJ2-5, with D tentatively TRBD1 or TRBD2 (6 bases each). The ends were cut back, 1 base at V and 7 bases at J, with 10 bases in the middle. The CDR3 length is 13 residues.

The chain uses TRBV20-1 and TRBJ2-5, with 7 bases matching TRBD2. The V gene end was trimmed by 5 bases and the J gene end by 0 bases; junction bases not matched to a gene: 12. The CDR3 has 16 amino acids. CDR1 is DFQATT, CDR2 SNEGSKA, per germline (reference sequence). The CDR3 is CSACEPAGTYQETQYF. CDR3 in DNA: TGCAGTGCTTGCGAACCAGCGGGGACGTACCAAGAGACCCAGTACTTC.

The genes are TRBV19 and TRBJ1-5; TRBD1 matches 8 bases. Germline trimming cut 4 bases from V and 10 bases from J; bases unmatched to any gene: 15. The CDR3 is 16 amino acids. Germline assignment: CDR1 LNHDA and CDR2 SQIVND (reference sequence). CDR3 DNA: TGTGCCAGTAGTAGCCACGAGACAGGGGCGAAGGATCCCCAGCATTTT. Translation: CASSSHETGAKDPQHF.

With regard to this clonotype: This may come from a read error, since a much larger clone is one base off. V and J are TRBV12-3 or TRBV12-4 and TRBJ2-7; 8 nucleotides line up with TRBD1. With V trimmed by 0 bases and J by 2 bases, 6 bases remained unmatched. The CDR3 is 16 amino acids. The CDR3 sequence is CASSLATGVDPYEQYF. Here the CDR3 DNA reads TGTGCCAGCAGTTTAGCGACAGGGGTGGATCCCTACGAGCAGTACTTC.

Regarding this clonotype: An end of the junction does not agree with germline; a read error may underlie this. The chain couples TRBV19 to TRBJ2-1; 7 bases are shared with TRBD2. Germline V gene data show CDR1 as LNHDA and CDR2 as SQIVND (reference sequence). There are 13 residues in the CDR3. CDR3 protein: CASSLGASGEQLF. CDR3 nucleotide sequence: TGTGCCAGTAGTTTGGGCGCTAGCGGTGAGCAGCTCTTC.

This clonotype was seen at least ten times. This chain links TRBV7-9 with TRBJ2-3; D ambiguous. CDR1 is SEHNR and CDR2 is FQNEAQ in the germline V gene (reference sequence). The germline V and J ends were trimmed by 2 bases and 4 bases, with 7 bases remaining between them. This CDR3 contains 13 residues. CDR3 coding DNA: TGTGCCAGCAGCTTATCCTTCTCAGATACGCAGTATTTT. Residues: CASSLSFSDTQYF.

The V call is TRBV7-2, the J call TRBJ1-1, with unresolved D. Trimming left V 4 bases short and J 0 bases short, with 18 bases between. CDR1 SGHTA and CDR2 FQGNSA come from the germline V gene. The CDR3 runs 17 residues. CDR3 sequence: CASSSTRGGYMNTEAFF. The CDR3 DNA reads TGTGCCAGCAGCTCCACCCGAGGAGGGTACATGAACACTGAAGCTTTCTTT. The entire variable domain, with the rest obtained from reference TRBV7-2 and TRBJ1-1, is as follows: GAGVSQSPSNKVTEKGKDVELRCDPISGHTALYWYRQSLGQGLEFLIYFQGNSAPDKSGLPSDRFSAERTGGSVSTLTIQRTQQEDSAVYLCASSSTRGGYMNTEAFFGQGTRLTVV.

This clonotype was counted a few times. The genes are TRBV20-1 and TRBJ1-4, with TRBD1 identical over 10 bases. With V trimmed by 3 bases and J by 6 bases, 4 bases remained unmatched. The CDR3 is 14 residues long. Germline V gene lookup returns CDR1 DFQATT and CDR2 SNEGSKA (reference sequence). The CDR3 here is CSASAGTGDEKLFF. The CDR3 coding sequence is TGCAGTGCTAGCGCCGGGACAGGGGATGAAAAACTGTTTTTT.